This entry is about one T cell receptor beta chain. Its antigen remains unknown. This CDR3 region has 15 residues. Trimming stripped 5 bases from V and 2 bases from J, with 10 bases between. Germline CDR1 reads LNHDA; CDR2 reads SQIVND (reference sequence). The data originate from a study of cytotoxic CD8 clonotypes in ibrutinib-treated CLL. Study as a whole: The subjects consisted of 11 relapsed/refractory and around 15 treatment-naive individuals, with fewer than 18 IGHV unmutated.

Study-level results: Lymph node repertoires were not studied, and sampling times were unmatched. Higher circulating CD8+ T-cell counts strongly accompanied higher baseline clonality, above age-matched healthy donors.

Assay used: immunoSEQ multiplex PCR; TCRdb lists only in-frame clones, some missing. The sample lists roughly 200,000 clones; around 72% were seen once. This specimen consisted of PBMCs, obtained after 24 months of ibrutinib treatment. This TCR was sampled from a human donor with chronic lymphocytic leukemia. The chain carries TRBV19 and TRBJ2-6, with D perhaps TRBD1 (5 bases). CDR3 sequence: CASSPSGTGANVLTF. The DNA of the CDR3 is TGTGCCAGTAGTCCTTCAGGGACTGGGGCCAACGTCCTGACTTTC.